Shown below are 6 T cell receptor beta chains from a single sample sequenced in a study of T cells in Graves' hyperthyroidism and ophthalmopathy. The CDR3 regions of TCR beta were amplified from RNA transcripts. An initial round of RT-PCR targeting the TCR CDR3 relied on the HTBI primer set. One entry per CDR3 protein results from TCRdb running MiXCR on the multiplex PCR reads. The table shows more than 550,000 distinct CDR3 sequences, with over 40% occurring only once. The material sequenced was peripheral blood or thyroid tissue (not recorded which). The source of these receptors is an adult man with Graves' disease, either hyperthyroidism or ophthalmopathy (not recorded which).

J is TRBJ1-5 and V is TRBV29-1; TRBD1 might be the D (6 bases). Trimming left V 2 bases short and J 7 bases short, with 18 bases between. CDR3 size: 15 residues. The germline gives CDR1 SQVTM, CDR2 ANQGSEA. The CDR3 DNA reads TGCAGCGTTGAACCGGCGGGGGGCGCAGGGCAGCCCCAGCATTTT. It codes for CSVEPAGGAGQPQHF.

This clonotype was recorded at least ten times. The chain uses TRBV7-9 and TRBJ1-1, with D possibly being TRBD1 (5 bases). Germline loops: CDR1 SEHNR, CDR2 FQNEAQ (reference sequence). V lost 2 bases to trimming and J lost 6 bases, with 10 bases between them. CDR3 size: 13 residues. CDR3 sequence reads: CASSLSETAEAFF. CDR3 sequence (DNA): TGTGCCAGCAGCTTAAGCGAGACAGCTGAAGCTTTCTTT.

The V and J genes are TRBV4-1 and TRBJ2-7, with a weak D call TRBD1 (6 bases). CDR1 is MGHRA, CDR2 YSYEKL, per germline. The CDR3 totals 16 residues. Trimming stripped 0 bases from V and 0 bases from J, with 12 bases between. Here the CDR3 reads CASSQEYRDDSYEQYF. CDR3 in DNA: TGCGCCAGCAGCCAAGAGTACAGGGACGACTCCTACGAGCAGTACTTC.

This clonotype has only a few counts. V usage is TRBV10-1 and J usage is TRBJ1-5, with 10 bases identical to TRBD1. Germline trimming cut 0 bases from V and 0 bases from J; bases unmatched to any gene: 8. In germline, CDR1 is WNHNN, CDR2 SYGVQD (reference sequence). The CDR3 spans 19 residues. In nucleotides, the CDR3 is TGCGCCAGCAGTGAGTCGAAGGGACAGGGGCTTAATAGCAATCAGCCCCAGCATTTT. Protein: CASSESKGQGLNSNQPQHF.

The chain is built from TRBV6-5 and TRBJ2-7; 7 bases agree with TRBD1. Germline CDR1 MNHEY, CDR2 SVGAGI. This CDR3 contains 14 residues. J lost 2 bases, V lost 1 base, and 2 bases had no gene match. In nucleotides, the CDR3 is TGTGCCAGCAGTTACTGGGACAGACCCTACGAGCAGTACTTC. Amino acids: CASSYWDRPYEQYF.

As DNA, the CDR3 is TGTGCCATCAAGGCCGGGCAAAACACCATATATTTT. Protein: CAIKAGQNTIYF. This chain uses TRBV10-3 with TRBJ1-3; D is unresolved. This CDR3 is 12 amino acids long. Germline V gives CDR1 ENHRY, CDR2 SYGVKD. Trimming pared 7 bases from V and 6 bases from J, leaving 10 bases between.